The 18 T cell receptor beta chains below all came from one sample that was sequenced in a study of identical twins. TCRdb called the 5' RACE reads again in MiXCR, with one record for every CDR3 protein. This table has approximately 260,000 distinct CDR3 sequences, around 8.8% appearing once. The sample was also linked to a second study, of yellow fever vaccine responses in identical twins.

The sequencing sample was made of CD8+ T cells sorted from blood. These receptors were taken from a woman aged 18-29 years in good health.

This chain joins TRBV6-5 and TRBJ2-3; a weak D match, TRBD2 (6 bases). The CDR3 has 15 residues. Germline CDR1 reads MNHEY; CDR2 reads SVGAGI. Trimming left V 2 bases short and J 7 bases short, with 16 bases between. The CDR3 bases are TGTGCCAGCAGTTACGCGGGACTTACCGGACATACGCAGTATTTT. Translating it yields CASSYAGLTGHTQYF.

The chain recombines TRBV7-8 with TRBJ2-3; 7 bases match TRBD2. The CDR3 totals 15 residues. The V and J ends lost 1 base and 8 bases, in that order; junction bases with no gene match: 9. Germline loops: CDR1 SGHVS, CDR2 FQNEAQ. CDR3 protein: CASSLGDYLGSTQYF. CDR3 nucleotides: TGTGCCAGCAGCTTAGGGGACTATTTGGGAAGTACGCAGTATTTT.

This clonotype was picked up a small number of times. The V and J genes are TRBV4-1 and TRBJ2-7; TRBD2 is a possible D gene (5 bases). The CDR3 loop spans 19 amino acids. V was shortened by 0 bases and J by 0 bases, with 21 bases between the two germline ends. Germline values: CDR1 MGHRA, CDR2 YSYEKL. The CDR3 loop is CASSQDRTSGSSISYEQYF. The CDR3, as DNA: TGCGCCAGCAGCCAAGATCGGACCTCGGGGTCATCTATCTCCTACGAGCAGTACTTC.

This rearrangement joins TRBV27 to TRBJ2-3; unclear D gene. CDR1 is MNHEY and CDR2 is SMNVEV in the germline V gene (reference sequence). V was trimmed by 2 bases and J by 0 bases, leaving 12 bases between them. The CDR3 runs 16 residues. CDR3 in amino acids: CASSLMALTSTDTQYF. In nucleotides, the CDR3 is TGTGCCAGCAGTTTAATGGCCCTGACTAGCACAGATACGCAGTATTTT.

V gene TRBV7-2 combines with J gene TRBJ2-1; no clear D gene. V was shortened by 5 bases and J by 0 bases, with 14 bases between the two germline ends. CDR1 is SGHTA and CDR2 is FQGNSA in the germline V gene. The CDR3 is made up of 16 amino acids. The CDR3 reads CASSPTASSSYNEQFF. As DNA, the CDR3 is TGTGCCAGCAGCCCGACCGCCTCGAGCTCCTACAATGAGCAGTTCTTC.

This clonotype was found a few times. V and J are TRBV3-1 and TRBJ2-5; 9 positions agree with TRBD1. The germline CDR1 and CDR2 sequences are LGHDT and YNNKEL (reference sequence). The CDR3 covers 16 residues. V trimming: 4 bases; J trimming: 0 bases; junction bases outside the gene matches: 6. For the CDR3, the DNA is TGTGCCAGCAGCCGGTCGGACAGGGGTTACCAAGAGACCCAGTACTTC. Translating it yields CASSRSDRGYQETQYF.

The chain combines TRBV20-1 with TRBJ2-7; 12 bases line up with TRBD1. V was clipped by 4 bases and J by 6 bases; unmatched bases: 10. The CDR3 is made up of 15 amino acids. In germline, CDR1 is DFQATT, CDR2 SNEGSKA (reference sequence). The CDR3 sequence: CSAIGEGQGAGEQYF. The CDR3, as DNA: TGCAGTGCTATCGGTGAGGGACAGGGGGCCGGCGAGCAGTACTTC.

This chain connects TRBV5-1 to TRBJ2-6; D may match TRBD1 or TRBD2 (5 bases each). Trimming shortened V by 4 bases and J by 0 bases, and 17 bases separated the two germline ends. CDR1 SGHRS and CDR2 YFSETQ come from the germline V gene. The CDR3 totals 18 residues. CDR3 coding DNA: TGCGCCAGCAGCCCCCGTTGGGGGTCAAGCTCTGGGGCCAACGTCCTGACTTTC. The encoded protein is CASSPRWGSSSGANVLTF. Combining the CDR3 with reference TRBV5-1 and TRBJ2-6 gives the whole variable domain KAGVTQTPRYLIKTRGQQVTLSCSPISGHRSVSWYQQTPGQGLQFLFEYFSETQRNKGNFPGRFSGRQFSNSRSEMNVSTLELGDSALYLCASSPRWGSSSGANVLTFGAGSRLTVL.

Many counts were recorded for this clonotype. The chain has TRBV7-9 and TRBJ2-3; D may be TRBD1 (5 bases). Germline CDR1 reads SEHNR; CDR2 reads FQNEAQ (reference sequence). Trimming cost V 0 bases and J 2 bases, with 12 bases left between them. The length of the CDR3 is 16 residues. DNA of the CDR3: TGTGCCAGCAGCTTAGCCCAGGGCGGACCCACAGATACGCAGTATTTT. Translated, it gives CASSLAQGGPTDTQYF.

In its sample, this clonotype was seen a few times. The V call is TRBV6-2 or TRBV6-3, the J call TRBJ2-3; D gene unclear. Germline loops: CDR1 MNHEY, CDR2 SVGEGT. The CDR3 consists of 16 residues. V dropped 0 bases and J dropped 1 base, with 11 bases sitting between them. Here the CDR3 DNA reads TGTGCCAGCAGTTACTCTGCTACGCTAGGCACAGATACGCAGTATTTT. Its protein product is CASSYSATLGTDTQYF.

This clonotype was seen at least ten times. The genes are TRBV6-2 or TRBV6-3 and TRBJ2-1, with D uncertain. Germline lookup yields CDR1 MNHEY and CDR2 SVGEGT. The V end lost 7 bases, the J end lost 10 bases, and 14 bases lay between the germline ends. The CDR3 sequence is 12 residues long. The CDR3 protein is CASTASEGEQFF. The CDR3 region has the DNA TGTGCCAGCACCGCCAGTGAAGGAGAGCAGTTCTTC.

This clonotype has more than one count but fewer than ten. V gene TRBV10-2 combines with J gene TRBJ1-1, with 8 bases fitting TRBD1. CDR1 and CDR2 from the germline V gene are WSHSY and SAAADI. CDR3 length: 16 residues. J was trimmed by 6 bases and V by 2 bases; bases with no gene match: 11. The CDR3 DNA reads as TGCGCCAGCAGTGAGCCCCGACAGGGGAGAGACCCTGAAGCTTTCTTT. Residues: CASSEPRQGRDPEAFF.

The sample holds many counts of this clonotype. V gene TRBV6-2 or TRBV6-3 combines with J gene TRBJ1-1; the D is unclear. This CDR3 region has 12 residues. Per the germline V gene, CDR1 is MNHEY and CDR2 is SVGEGT. V lost 2 bases and J lost 4, with 5 bases in between. This chain's CDR3 is CASSYGSTEAFF. In nucleotides, the CDR3 is TGTGCCAGCAGTTACGGGAGCACTGAAGCTTTCTTT.

Many counts were recorded for this clonotype. The rearrangement joins TRBV9 to TRBJ1-2; 8 bases align to TRBD1. This CDR3 comprises 14 residues. Per the germline V gene, CDR1 is SGDLS and CDR2 is YYNGEE. The junction had 4 bases not matched to a gene; V was cut back by 2 bases and J by 4 bases. The CDR3 DNA is TGTGCCAGCAGCGTCCGGGACAGGCCCTATGGCTACACCTTC. Amino acid sequence: CASSVRDRPYGYTF.

This clonotype was picked up many times. The V call is TRBV20-1, the J call TRBJ2-7; 8 nucleotides agree with TRBD1. The CDR3 extends over 13 amino acids. The germline CDR1 and CDR2 sequences are DFQATT and SNEGSKA (reference sequence). V shed 5 bases and J 3 bases; nucleotides not matched to a gene: 6. The CDR3 is CSAPTGAVYEQYF. DNA of the CDR3: TGCAGTGCTCCGACAGGGGCGGTCTACGAGCAGTACTTC.

The chain has TRBV24-1 and TRBJ2-7, with D possibly TRBD1 on 6 matching bases. Trimming removed 5 bases from V and 5 bases from J, with 12 bases in between. Germline values: CDR1 KGHDR, CDR2 SFDVKD. The CDR3 length is 13 residues. In DNA form, the CDR3 reads TGTGCCACCAGTGTTAGGGGGTTCGACGAGCAGTACTTC. Amino acid sequence: CATSVRGFDEQYF.

This clonotype was seen a handful of times. The gene calls are TRBV10-1 and TRBJ2-5, with a possible D match to TRBD2 (6 bases). The CDR3 has 15 residues. V gave up 4 bases and J gave up 3 bases, with 15 bases separating them. The V gene's germline CDR1 is WNHNN and CDR2 SYGVQD (reference sequence). The CDR3 sequence is CASSASRLDEETQYF. The CDR3 region has the DNA TGCGCCAGCAGTGCCAGCCGACTAGACGAAGAGACCCAGTACTTC.

In this sample, this clonotype turned up a few times. The chain combines TRBV7-9 with TRBJ2-3, with D unresolved. Germline CDR1 and CDR2: SEHNR and FQNEAQ (reference sequence). CDR3 size: 16 residues. V was clipped by 2 bases and J by 6 bases, with 18 bases between them. This CDR3 is CASSLINAGGWDTQYF. As DNA, the CDR3 is TGTGCCAGCAGCTTAATAAACGCTGGCGGATGGGATACGCAGTATTTT.